This T cell receptor beta chain was sequenced for a study of shared clonotypes between healthy human individuals. Repertoires were generated with immunoSEQ multiplex PCR, while TCRdb's copy carries only in-frame clones and drops some. The table shows a few million clones, with 90% to 95% occurring only once. CD45RA-negative memory and CD45RA+ naive subsets were split from the CD4+ cells. Germline lookup yields CDR1 SGHTA and CDR2 FQGNSA. V lost 8 bases to trimming and J lost 3 bases, with 10 bases between them. This CDR3 contains 12 residues. Turning to this clone: The antigen remains unidentified.

Overall study findings and caveats: Clonotypes which were not shared had lower generation probabilities than clonotypes that all four donors shared.

The source of this sequence is a man aged 18-30 years in good health. Some clones in this sample may be carry-over from other donors' samples. The V gene is TRBV7-2, the J gene TRBJ2-5; D is undetermined. Sequenced input: naive CD4+ T cells from PBMCs. The subset is: CD45RA+ positively selected. The CDR3 nucleotides read TGTGCCAGCTCTGGCCCGAAAGAGACCCAGTACTTC. This gives the protein CASSGPKETQYF.